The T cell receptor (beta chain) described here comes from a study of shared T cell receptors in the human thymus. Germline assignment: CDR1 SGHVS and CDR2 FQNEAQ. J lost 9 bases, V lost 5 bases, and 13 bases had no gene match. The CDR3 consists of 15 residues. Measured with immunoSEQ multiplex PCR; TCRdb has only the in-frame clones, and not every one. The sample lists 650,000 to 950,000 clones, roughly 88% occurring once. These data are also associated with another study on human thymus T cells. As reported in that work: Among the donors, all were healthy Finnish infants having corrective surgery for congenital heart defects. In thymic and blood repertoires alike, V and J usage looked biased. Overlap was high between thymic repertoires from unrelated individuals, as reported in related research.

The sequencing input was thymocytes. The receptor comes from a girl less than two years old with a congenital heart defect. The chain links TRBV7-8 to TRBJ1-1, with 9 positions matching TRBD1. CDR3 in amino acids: CASSPRKGYRGQAFF. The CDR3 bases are TGTGCCAGCAGCCCCCGTAAGGGCTACAGGGGGCAAGCTTTCTTT.